The next 5 T cell receptor beta chains were all read from a single sample in a study of identical twins (dated by TCRdb to 2015 to 2016). Receptor amplification or capture employed 5' RACE. Sequenced on an Illumina HiSeq 2000. The raw public reads went through TCRdb reprocessing: fastp at Q25, MiXCR clone calling, in-frame beta chains kept. Rows matching on CDR3 protein sequence are summarized as one entry with the most common DNA and genes. This sample has 1.5 million to 2 million distinct CDR3 sequences in its table, and under 35% of those were observed once. Of the sample, around 0.25% falls within the top ten clones. Sequenced material: cord blood. The receptor set was obtained from a newborn girl in good health.

In its sample, this clonotype was seen a few times. The V call is TRBV29-1, the J call TRBJ2-7, with D maybe TRBD2 (6 bases). Trimming stripped 4 bases from V and 2 bases from J, with 12 bases between. Per the germline V gene, CDR1 is SQVTM and CDR2 is ANQGSEA. CDR3 length: 13 residues. The CDR3 nucleotides are TGCAGCGTTGTGCGGGACGAGGCCTACGAGCAGTACTTC. As protein: CSVVRDEAYEQYF.

Ten or more counts support this clonotype. The V call is TRBV12-3 or TRBV12-4, the J call TRBJ2-3; possible D gene TRBD1, 6 bases. V gave up 4 bases and J gave up 2 bases, with 16 bases separating them. The CDR3 is 16 residues long. The DNA of the CDR3 is TGTGCCAGCAGTTCCCCGTCGACAGGACTCACAGATACGCAGTATTTT. Protein: CASSSPSTGLTDTQYF.

This rearrangement joins TRBV11-2 to TRBJ2-7; 11 positions match TRBD2. V was clipped by 0 bases and J by 7 bases; unmatched bases: 5. The V gene's germline CDR1 is SGHAT and CDR2 FQNNGV. The CDR3 covers 15 residues. CDR3 amino acids: CASSLDLAGGREQYF. CDR3 in DNA: TGTGCCAGCAGCTTAGACCTAGCGGGAGGACGTGAGCAGTACTTC. The variable domain in full, completed from reference TRBV11-2 and TRBJ2-7, reads EAGVAQSPRYKIIEKRQSVAFWCNPISGHATLYWYQQILGQGPKLLIQFQNNGVVDDSQLPKDRFSAERLKGVDSTLKIQPAKLEDSAVYLCASSLDLAGGREQYFGPGTRLTVT.

This clonotype was observed at least ten times. The V gene is TRBV15, the J gene TRBJ2-3; 8 bases agree with TRBD2. Losses at the gene ends were 1 base for V and 9 bases for J; bases not matched to a gene: 15. CDR1 and CDR2 from the germline V gene are LNHNV and YYDKDF (reference sequence). This CDR3 has 17 residues. The CDR3 loop is CATSRVGTPGLGRTQYF. The CDR3 nucleotides read TGTGCCACCAGCAGAGTAGGGACACCGGGACTAGGTCGCACGCAGTATTTT.

This clonotype appeared a few times. This rearrangement joins TRBV12-3 or TRBV12-4 to TRBJ2-3; tentative D call: TRBD1 (5 bases). Trimming cost V 3 bases and J 10 bases, with 20 bases left between them. CDR3 length equals 15 residues. CDR3 DNA sequence: TGTGCCAGCAGTTTTGGTTCACAGGTCGGGCAAGCGCAGTATTTT. It is translated as CASSFGSQVGQAQYF.